These 9 T cell receptor beta chains originate from one sample sequenced in a study of tumor-infiltrating lymphocytes in primary liver carcinoma. TCR beta cDNA came from about 500 ng total RNA, primed with a constant-region primer. Generation of the TCR beta libraries relied on three nested multiplex PCR rounds using slightly modified ARM-PCR. Forward primers for TRBV1-TRBV30 and a C-beta reverse primer served the first two PCR rounds, at about 11 cycles each. TCRdb re-called the multiplex PCR reads through MiXCR, storing one row per CDR3 protein. The table lists fewer than 250,000 distinct CDR3 sequences, 65% of them singletons. Blood RNA was derived from unsorted whole blood, and germline DNA was extracted too. Source material: peripheral blood. The receptors originated from a woman aged 55-75 years with primary liver carcinoma and hepatitis B virus infection.

To note about this clonotype: Given the absence of the conserved phenylalanine or tryptophan at the CDR3 end, a read error is likely. The gene calls are TRBV11-3 and TRBJ2-1, with a possible D match to TRBD1 (6 bases). Germline V lookup: CDR1 SGHNT, CDR2 YENEEA. The CDR3 covers 17 residues. CDR3 residues: CASSSSFGQGKYSEQFI. The DNA of the CDR3 is TGTGCCAGCAGCTCCTCGTTTGGGCAGGGGAAATACAGTGAGCAGTTCATC.

This clonotype was found many times. The gene calls are TRBV6-1 and TRBJ2-5; 10 nucleotides line up with TRBD1. CDR1 is MNHNS, CDR2 SASEGT, per germline. Trimming removed 10 bases from V and 5 bases from J; junction bases left unmatched: 10. This CDR3 contains 14 residues. The CDR3 loop reads CATTTGGLWETQYF. CDR3 coding DNA: TGTGCCACCACGACAGGGGGCTTATGGGAGACCCAGTACTTC.

This sequence joins TRBV2 and TRBJ2-1; TRBD2 agrees at 9 bases. Germline V gene data show CDR1 as SNHLY and CDR2 as FYNNEI. The V gene end was trimmed by 11 bases and the J gene end by 9 bases; junction bases not matched to a gene: 20. The CDR3 runs 16 residues. CDR3 protein: CAQRRGLASGAGEQFF. The DNA of the CDR3 is TGTGCCCAACGGAGGGGACTAGCTTCGGGAGCGGGTGAGCAGTTCTTC.

This clonotype was observed a few times. The chain is built from TRBV6-1 and TRBJ2-7; 9 positions match TRBD1. J gave up 5 bases and V 6 bases, and 8 bases lay outside the gene matches. This CDR3 has 14 amino acids. Germline V gene data show CDR1 as MNHNS and CDR2 as SASEGT. Here the CDR3 reads CASRHTGGRNEQYF. The CDR3 coding sequence is TGTGCCAGCAGACACACAGGGGGCCGAAACGAGCAGTACTTC.

Points on this clonotype: Lacking the conserved final phenylalanine or tryptophan, this CDR3 likely reflects a read error. V gene TRBV6-2 or TRBV6-3 combines with J gene TRBJ2-2; no clear D. Trimming removed 4 bases at V and 8 bases at J, with 14 bases between. The CDR3 spans 14 residues. Germline-derived CDR1 and CDR2 are MNHEY and SVGEGT. The CDR3 here is CASSFSPSTGELFL. For the CDR3, the DNA is TGTGCCAGCAGTTTTAGCCCCAGCACTGGGGAGCTGTTTCTT.

In regard to this clonotype: A much larger clonotype is one base distant, so this may be a read error. V and J are TRBV5-5 and TRBJ2-2; D might be TRBD2 (6 bases). Looked up from germline, CDR1 is SGHKS and CDR2 is YYEKEE (reference sequence). The CDR3 spans 17 residues. The CDR3: CASSLDLGRSTAGKLFF. CDR3 sequence (DNA): TGTGCCAGCAGCTTGGATTTGGGGAGGAGTACGGCCGGGAAGCTGTTTTTT.

As for this clonotype: A read error may produce the germline difference seen at one junction end. This rearrangement joins TRBV7-3 to TRBJ2-2; the D gene is possibly TRBD1 (6 bases). The CDR3 covers 14 residues. In germline, CDR1 is SGHTA, CDR2 FQGTGA. This chain's CDR3 is CTSTSGQNTGELFF. CDR3 DNA: TGTACCAGCACCTCGGGACAAAACACCGGGGAGCTGTTTTTT.

The rearrangement links TRBV12-5 to TRBJ1-2, with D uncertain. This CDR3 region has 13 residues. The germline V gene has CDR1 LGHNT and CDR2 FRNRAP. Trimming stripped 7 bases from V and 7 bases from J, with 16 bases between. The CDR3 reads CASAPSAGGGYTF. CDR3 nucleotides: TGTGCTAGTGCCCCTTCGGCCGGAGGTGGCTACACCTTC.

Worth noting for this clonotype: This may come from a read error, since a much larger clone is one base off. The CDR3 DNA reads TGTACCAGCAGCTTAGTGCGGACAGGGATGGCTGGGGCCAACGTCCTGACTTTC. As protein: CTSSLVRTGMAGANVLTF. This chain links TRBV13 with TRBJ2-6; TRBD1 aligns across 8 bases. The germline gives CDR1 PRHDT, CDR2 FYEKMQ (reference sequence). The CDR3 spans 18 residues.